These 5 T cell receptor beta chains came from one sample sequenced in a study of neurological immune-mediated disorders. TCRdb re-called the 5' RACE reads through MiXCR, storing one row per CDR3 protein. The table lists tens of thousands of distinct CDR3 sequences, less than 5.5% of them singletons. Sequenced sample: PBMCs. The source of these receptors is a man aged 30 to 45 with multiple sclerosis.

This clonotype occurred many times. V and J are TRBV4-1 and TRBJ1-1; tentative D call: TRBD1 (5 bases). Germline loops: CDR1 MGHRA, CDR2 YSYEKL. Trimming removed 5 bases from V and 5 bases from J, with 15 bases in between. The CDR3 contains 14 residues. The DNA of the CDR3 is TGCGCCAGCAGCTCCCATTCGAAGGGGACTGAAGCTTTCTTT. Encoded protein: CASSSHSKGTEAFF.

This clonotype has a count of ten or more. The V call is TRBV9, the J call TRBJ1-4; 9 bases match TRBD1. Trimming at V came to 3 bases and at J to 4 bases, leaving 4 bases not matched to a gene. The CDR3 runs to 15 residues. CDR1 SGDLS and CDR2 YYNGEE come from the germline V gene. The CDR3 DNA is TGTGCCAGCAGCGAAACGGGACAGGGTAATGAAAAACTGTTTTTT. As protein: CASSETGQGNEKLFF.

This clonotype was observed many times. V usage is TRBV20-1 and J usage is TRBJ1-1; 9 bases agree with TRBD1. There are 13 residues in the CDR3. CDR1 and CDR2 from the germline V gene are DFQATT and SNEGSKA (reference sequence). The CDR3 bases are TGCAGGGCAAACAGGGGGCATAACACTGAAGCTTTCTTT. Residues: CRANRGHNTEAFF.

The sample holds many counts of this clonotype. The chain links TRBV9 to TRBJ1-2; no reliable D call. This CDR3 has 12 residues. Trimming shortened V by 3 bases and J by 4 bases, and 7 bases separated the two germline ends. Germline CDR1 reads SGDLS; CDR2 reads YYNGEE. CDR3 sequence (DNA): TGTGCCAGCAGCGCAAGGCCCTATGGCTACACCTTC. Its protein is CASSARPYGYTF.

This clonotype occurred many times. The V gene is TRBV5-1, the J gene TRBJ2-1; D gene unclear. V dropped 4 bases and J dropped 7 bases, with 9 bases sitting between them. Germline V gene lookup returns CDR1 SGHRS and CDR2 YFSETQ. CDR3 length equals 12 residues. CDR3 sequence: CASSDYGNEQFF. The CDR3 DNA sequence: TGCGCCAGCAGCGATTATGGAAATGAGCAGTTCTTC.